This T cell receptor beta chain was sequenced during a study of T cells in Graves' hyperthyroidism and ophthalmopathy. TCR beta CDR3 regions were amplified from RNA. When the TCR CDR3 underwent first-round RT-PCR, the HTBI primer set was used. TCRdb ran MiXCR on the multiplex PCR reads and lists one entry per CDR3 protein. The sample shows 350,000 or so distinct CDR3 sequences, roughly a fifth of them seen only once. Diagnosing involved the use of clinical symptoms, serum thyroxine and TRAb, thyroid ultrasound and orbital computed tomography. PBMCs stemmed from over 7.5 ml fresh peripheral blood. Germline V CDR1 and CDR2: MNHEY, SVGEGT. CDR3 length: 14 amino acids. V dropped 5 bases and J dropped 4; count of bases not matched to a gene: 7. Regarding the study as a whole: Blood also carried most thyroid clonotypes expanded above 0.001.

This clonotype has a count of ten or more. Its matching antigen is unknown. The chain links TRBV6-2 or TRBV6-3 to TRBJ2-7, with TRBD2 matching 8 bases. The clonotype originates from a woman aged 45-65 years with Graves' hyperthyroidism. Material: blood. The CDR3 is CASSPSGSGYEQYF. CDR3 nucleotides: TGTGCCAGCAGTCCCAGCGGGAGCGGGTACGAGCAGTACTTC.